This entry is about one T cell receptor (beta chain). This clonotype was found many times. No cognate antigen has been identified for it. No much larger clone exists at a distance of one base, and base qualities are not known. The library was obtained by PCR. Data came from an Illumina HiSeq 2500. To normalize quantification of the TCRbeta repertoire, the TCR libraries were built with molecular barcoding that relied on unique molecular identifiers. TCRdb reran the public reads through fastp at Q25 and MiXCR, keeping productive beta chains. Each record represents a unique CDR3 protein, reported with the most common genes and DNA among its rows. The sample table records about 110,000 distinct CDR3 sequences; 5.5% to 6.5% of these occur just once. Roughly 20% of the sample is held by the ten biggest clonotypes. The entry originates in a study of T-cell reconstitution after alpha-beta-depleted transplantation in children (dated by TCRdb to 2016 to 2018). General notes on the study: The study quantitatively tracked T-cell immune reconstitution after TCRalphabeta/CD19-depleted allogeneic hematopoietic cell transplantation in children using TCR repertoire profiling.

Findings and caveats that apply to the study as a whole: In some patients, high TCRbeta diversity at day 60 was attributed to recipient T cells and intrathymic progenitors that had survived conditioning. About two months after transplant, the apparently early recovery of alphabetaT-cell counts reportedly depended on just several hundred clones that had expanded rapidly and came from non-depleted graft cells. Hyperexpanded clone frequencies declined over subsequent months; after one year, T-cell counts and TCRbeta diversity were mostly attributed to newly produced T cells.

CDR1 and CDR2 were assigned from the germline V gene as MNHEY and SVGEGT. From the cysteine through the phenylalanine, the CDR3 covers 14 amino acids. CDR3 DNA is the only sequence kept; it has 42 bases, read in frame from the first base. V gives up 0 bases and J gives up 2 bases, and the segment between their germline ends measures 7 bases. In the paper's terms, the treatment or condition label means: allogeneic hematopoietic cell transplantation with graft depleted of TCRalphabeta T cells and CD19 B cells. The children who served as transplant recipients had been given grafts of TCRalphabeta/CD19-depleted allogeneic hematopoietic cells.

The chain uses TRBV6-2 or TRBV6-3 and TRBJ2-5, with no reliable assignment of the D segment. This specimen was PBMCs, mostly from graft donor cells, taken 360 days after TCRalphabeta/CD19-depleted stem cell transplant. The sequence was collected from a male patient aged 2 to 10 who had a stem cell transplant for acute lymphoblastic leukemia, so the T cells may come from the graft donor. Here is the DNA: TGTGCCAGCAGTTACTCGAACAGACAAGAGACCCAGTACTTC. This codes for CASSYSNRQETQYF.